The clone carrying this T cell receptor (beta chain) appeared many times. From germline, CDR1 is LNHNV and CDR2 YYDKDF (reference sequence). V gave up 0 bases and J gave up 5 bases, with 13 bases separating them. CDR3 length equals 15 residues. This specimen belongs to a study of T-cell reconstitution after alpha-beta-depleted transplantation in children. During its preparation, the TCRbeta library received unique molecular identifiers. TCRdb ran MiXCR on the PCR reads and lists one entry per CDR3 protein. The table has around 500,000 distinct CDR3 sequences, roughly an eighth seen once. The sample consisted of PBMCs from the stem cell graft donor, taken from the stem cell graft. The V and J genes are TRBV15 and TRBJ2-5; D possibly corresponds to TRBD2 (6 bases). The origin of this receptor is a human donor who donated a stem cell graft to a child with combined immunodeficiency. The CDR3 DNA is TGTGCCACCAGCAGAGATCCGGGAGCCAGGGAGACCCAGTACTTC. Translation gives CATSRDPGARETQYF.